This entry describes one T cell receptor beta chain. Antigen: not known. The data stem from a study of T cells after yellow fever vaccination. Study-level findings and limits: FACS-sorted repertoires could harbor abundant contaminating bulk-population clonotypes.

In making TCR cDNA, 5'RACE template switching added a universal primer site and UMIs to it. TCRdb reprocessed the 5' RACE reads with MiXCR, giving one entry per CDR3 protein. The sample carries approximately 450,000 distinct CDR3 sequences, approximately 18% recorded once. The V end lost 6 bases, the J end lost 1 base, and 19 bases lay between the germline ends. This CDR3 contains 18 residues. Germline CDR1 MNHEY, CDR2 SVGAGI. This specimen consisted of PBMCs, obtained before the yellow fever booster vaccination. The gene calls are TRBV6-5 and TRBJ2-6; no firm D call. The TCR was taken from a man aged 18 to 35 who received the YFV17D yellow fever vaccine. CDR3 coding DNA: TGTGCCAGCAGAATGACAAAGGGCCCATGGTCTGGGGCCAACGTCCTGACTTTC. Encoded protein: CASRMTKGPWSGANVLTF.